The rows below give T cell receptor beta chains drawn from one sample of a study of T-cell memory formation after mild COVID-19. In TCRdb, the 5' RACE reads were re-called with MiXCR into one record per CDR3 protein. Among a few hundred thousand distinct CDR3 sequences, approximately 27% were seen once, and the ten largest hold less than 15%. Sequencing was carried out using PBMCs or a T cell subset sorted from them (not recorded which). Receptors were obtained from an adult woman who had mild COVID-19 (a few samples of this study predate the infection). Cell type and time point are not known. Each CDR3 is given without its conserved first and last residue. Fields, in order: J gene, V gene, CDR3 protein.

J gene: TRBJ2-1
V gene: TRBV25-1
CDR3 protein: ASSGGTSGRYEQF

J gene: TRBJ2-3
V gene: TRBV5-1
CDR3 protein: ASSLTSLAGNTDTQY

J gene: TRBJ2-6
V gene: TRBV20-1
CDR3 protein: SARAHRGANVLT

J gene: TRBJ1-6
V gene: TRBV20-1
CDR3 protein: SARVGPSFSPLH

J gene: TRBJ2-1
V gene: TRBV7-8
CDR3 protein: ASSGGQAFNEQF

J gene: TRBJ2-3
V gene: TRBV9
CDR3 protein: ASSGATASTDTQY

J gene: TRBJ2-1
V gene: TRBV6-1
CDR3 protein: ASAPRTSGGEQF

J gene: TRBJ2-7
V gene: TRBV5-1
CDR3 protein: ASSLGQGNEQY

J gene: TRBJ2-7
V gene: TRBV9
CDR3 protein: ASSYRTGSNEQY

J gene: TRBJ1-1
V gene: TRBV5-1
CDR3 protein: ASSRLIVGTEAF

J gene: TRBJ2-1
V gene: TRBV12-3/TRBV12-4
CDR3 protein: ASSFRPSYNEQF

J gene: TRBJ2-7
V gene: TRBV10-3
CDR3 protein: AISELSGGGPYEQY

J gene: TRBJ1-1
V gene: TRBV5-6
CDR3 protein: ASSSWTGVTEAF

J gene: TRBJ1-2
V gene: TRBV24-1
CDR3 protein: ATSVADDYGYT

J gene: TRBJ2-7
V gene: TRBV20-1
CDR3 protein: SARVPETYEQY